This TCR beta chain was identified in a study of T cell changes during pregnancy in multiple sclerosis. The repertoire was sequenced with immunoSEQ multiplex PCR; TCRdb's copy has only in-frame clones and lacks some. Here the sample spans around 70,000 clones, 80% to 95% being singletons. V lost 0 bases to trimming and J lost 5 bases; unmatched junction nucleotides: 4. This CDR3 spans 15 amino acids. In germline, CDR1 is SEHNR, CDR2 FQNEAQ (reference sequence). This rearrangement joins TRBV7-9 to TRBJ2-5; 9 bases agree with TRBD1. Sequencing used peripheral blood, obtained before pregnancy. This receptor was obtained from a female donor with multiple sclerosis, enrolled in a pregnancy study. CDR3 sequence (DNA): TGTGCCAGCAGCTTAGCGGGACAGGGTTTGGAGACCCAGTACTTC. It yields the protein CASSLAGQGLETQYF.